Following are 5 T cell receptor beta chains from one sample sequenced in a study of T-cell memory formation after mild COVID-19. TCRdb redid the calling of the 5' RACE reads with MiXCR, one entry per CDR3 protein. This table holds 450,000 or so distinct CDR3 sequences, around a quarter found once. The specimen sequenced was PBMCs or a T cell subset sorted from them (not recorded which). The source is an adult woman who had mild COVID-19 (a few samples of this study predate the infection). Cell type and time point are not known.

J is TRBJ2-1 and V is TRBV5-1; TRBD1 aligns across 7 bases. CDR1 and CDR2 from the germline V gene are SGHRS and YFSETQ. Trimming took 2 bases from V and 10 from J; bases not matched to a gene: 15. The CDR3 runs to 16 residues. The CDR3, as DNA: TGCGCCAGCAGCTTATGGGAACAGGGGAACGTTCGAGAGCAGTTCTTC. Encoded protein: CASSLWEQGNVREQFF.

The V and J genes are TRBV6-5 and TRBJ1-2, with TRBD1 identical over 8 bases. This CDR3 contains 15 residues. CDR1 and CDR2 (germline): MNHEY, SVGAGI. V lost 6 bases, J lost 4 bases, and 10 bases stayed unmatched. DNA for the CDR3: TGTGCCAGCAGACGCGCCGGGACAGGAGTCTATGGCTACACCTTC. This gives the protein CASRRAGTGVYGYTF.

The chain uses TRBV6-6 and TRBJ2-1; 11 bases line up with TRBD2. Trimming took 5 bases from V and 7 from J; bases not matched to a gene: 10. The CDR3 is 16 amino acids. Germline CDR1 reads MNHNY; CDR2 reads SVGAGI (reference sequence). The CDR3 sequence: CASSGQRLAGLNEQFF. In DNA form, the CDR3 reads TGTGCCAGCAGTGGCCAGCGACTAGCGGGATTGAATGAGCAGTTCTTC.

CDR3 region: CASSRTSGSLTGELFF. The CDR3 nucleotides read TGTGCCAGCAGCCGTACTAGCGGGAGTTTAACCGGGGAGCTGTTTTTT. The J gene is TRBJ2-2, the V gene TRBV7-6; 11 positions agree with TRBD2. Germline values: CDR1 SGHVS, CDR2 FNYEAQ. The J segment lost 5 bases and the V segment lost 5 bases, leaving 7 bases of the junction unmatched. The CDR3 totals 16 residues. The whole variable domain, filled in from reference TRBV7-6 and TRBJ2-2, reads GAGVSQSPRYKVTKRGQDVALRCDPISGHVSLYWYRQALGQGPEFLTYFNYEAQQDKSGLPNDRFSAERPEGSISTLTIQRTEQRDSAMYRCASSRTSGSLTGELFFGEGSRLTVL.

The CDR3 nucleotides are TGTGCCAGCGTCAGGGGGAACTATGGCTACACCTTC. It specifies CASVRGNYGYTF. The genes are TRBV12-3 or TRBV12-4 and TRBJ1-2, with 7 bases matching TRBD1. The trim removed 8 bases at V and 2 bases at J, leaving 2 bases unmatched. CDR3 length equals 12 residues.